The 13 T cell receptor beta chains in this list originate from one sample, sequenced in a study of T-cell memory formation after mild COVID-19. TCRdb re-analysed the 5' RACE reads in MiXCR, keeping a single row per CDR3 protein. This table has 35,000 to 45,000 distinct CDR3 sequences, 6.6% appearing once. Sample: PBMCs or a T cell subset sorted from them (not recorded which). The receptors originated from an adult who had mild COVID-19 (a few samples of this study predate the infection). Cell type and time point are not known.

This clonotype was picked up many times. The chain recombines TRBV6-2 or TRBV6-3 with TRBJ2-1; weak D call: TRBD2 (5 bases). Trimming shortened V by 7 bases and J by 4 bases, and 17 bases separated the two germline ends. CDR3 length equals 15 residues. The germline gives CDR1 MNHEY, CDR2 SVGEGT. CDR3 sequence: CASTRIEGLYNEQFF. The CDR3 DNA sequence: TGTGCCAGCACCAGAATTGAGGGCCTATACAATGAGCAGTTCTTC.

This clonotype was detected many times. The rearrangement joins TRBV6-5 to TRBJ2-7; 8 bases match TRBD1. Germline V gene lookup returns CDR1 MNHEY and CDR2 SVGAGI. Germline trimming cut 6 bases from V and 2 bases from J; bases unmatched to any gene: 0. The CDR3 has 12 residues. For the CDR3, the DNA is TGTGCCAGCAGACAGGGGGCCTACGAGCAGTACTTC. Translating it yields CASRQGAYEQYF.

This clonotype was detected many times. This rearrangement joins TRBV5-1 to TRBJ2-3; D is possibly TRBD1 (5 bases). The CDR3 contains 14 residues. V was clipped by 0 bases and J by 8 bases, with 13 bases between them. CDR1 and CDR2 (germline): SGHRS, YFSETQ. The CDR3 region has the DNA TGCGCCAGCAGCTTGGACCAGGGCCGCGGTACGCAGTATTTT. This translates into CASSLDQGRGTQYF. Variable domain in full (rest from reference TRBV5-1 and TRBJ2-3): KAGVTQTPRYLIKTRGQQVTLSCSPISGHRSVSWYQQTPGQGLQFLFEYFSETQRNKGNFPGRFSGRQFSNSRSEMNVSTLELGDSALYLCASSLDQGRGTQYFGPGTRLTVL.

This clonotype was recorded at least ten times. The chain employs TRBV6-6 and TRBJ1-5, with 9 bases that match TRBD1. CDR3 length equals 14 residues. J gave up 4 bases and V 5 bases, and 3 bases lay outside the gene matches. The germline gives CDR1 MNHNY, CDR2 SVGAGI (reference sequence). CDR3 sequence: CASSGGQGNQPQHF. The CDR3 nucleotides read TGTGCCAGCAGTGGAGGACAGGGGAATCAGCCCCAGCATTTT.

This clonotype was recorded many times. J is TRBJ2-5 and V is TRBV5-1, with D perhaps being TRBD1 or TRBD2 (7 bases each). CDR3 length equals 14 residues. V was cut by 7 bases and J by 5 bases, with 18 bases left in between. CDR1 SGHRS and CDR2 YFSETQ come from the germline V gene. Here the CDR3 reads CASSTRGGQETQYF. The CDR3, as DNA: TGCGCCAGCTCGACCAGGGGGGGCCAGGAGACCCAGTACTTC. Complete variable domain (other parts from reference TRBV5-1 and TRBJ2-5): KAGVTQTPRYLIKTRGQQVTLSCSPISGHRSVSWYQQTPGQGLQFLFEYFSETQRNKGNFPGRFSGRQFSNSRSEMNVSTLELGDSALYLCASSTRGGQETQYFGPGTRLLVL.

This clonotype was observed many times. This chain links TRBV9 with TRBJ2-7; the D call may be TRBD1 or TRBD2 (5 bases each). This CDR3 is 15 amino acids long. Trimming pared 4 bases from V and 0 bases from J, leaving 14 bases between. Germline V gene lookup returns CDR1 SGDLS and CDR2 YYNGEE. CDR3 nucleotide sequence: TGTGCCAGCAGCCCCGGGGAAGGGGTCTCCTACGAGCAGTACTTC. Its translation is CASSPGEGVSYEQYF.

This clonotype was observed at least ten times. CDR3: CASKLAGEQYF. As DNA, the CDR3 is TGTGCCAGCAAACTAGCTGGCGAGCAGTACTTC. The V and J genes are TRBV27 and TRBJ2-7; the D gene is possibly TRBD2 (6 bases). Between the trimmed V and J ends, which lost 7 bases and 6 bases, there was a span of 10 bases. The CDR3 covers 11 residues. Germline CDR1 is MNHEY and CDR2 is SMNVEV (reference sequence).

This clonotype was picked up many times. This rearrangement joins TRBV29-1 to TRBJ1-3; the D gene is possibly TRBD1 (6 bases). The CDR3 spans 13 residues. Looked up from germline, CDR1 is SQVTM and CDR2 is ANQGSEA. Trimming left V 7 bases short and J 4 bases short, with 14 bases between. The CDR3 protein is CSANPGQGNTIYF. CDR3 in DNA: TGCAGCGCCAATCCGGGACAAGGAAACACCATATATTTT.

This clonotype was picked up many times. J is TRBJ2-5 and V is TRBV6-5, with 10 bases matching TRBD1. CDR1 MNHEY and CDR2 SVGAGI come from the germline V gene. The CDR3 totals 18 residues. Germline trimming cut 0 bases from V and 4 bases from J; bases unmatched to any gene: 11. The CDR3 sequence: CASSYSAGTGDSRETQYF. The CDR3, as DNA: TGTGCCAGCAGTTACTCGGCCGGGACAGGGGATTCAAGAGAGACCCAGTACTTC.

This clonotype was detected many times. This chain connects TRBV7-2 to TRBJ2-4; 8 nucleotides agree with TRBD2. Germline V lookup: CDR1 SGHTA, CDR2 FQGNSA. There are 15 residues in the CDR3. V was clipped by 5 bases and J by 9 bases; unmatched bases: 12. For the CDR3, the DNA is TGTGCCAGCAGCCCGGGAGGGTCCCCCGGGGGCATTCAGTACTTC. As protein: CASSPGGSPGGIQYF.

This clonotype was seen repeatedly, ten times or more. Written as DNA, the CDR3 is TGTGCCAGCAGCATAAGGGTGAGGGGATACAATGAGCAGTTCTTC. Residues: CASSIRVRGYNEQFF. The rearrangement links TRBV7-6 to TRBJ2-1; D assignment may be TRBD1 or TRBD2 (5 bases each). The CDR3 runs 15 residues. Germline-derived CDR1 and CDR2 are SGHVS and FNYEAQ. V was cut by 5 bases and J by 4 bases, with 15 bases left in between.

This chain links TRBV4-1 with TRBJ1-1, with TRBD1 matching over 7 bases. V shed 7 bases, J shed 4 bases, and the junction held 18 bases outside the gene matches. Germline V lookup: CDR1 MGHRA, CDR2 YSYEKL. This CDR3 contains 17 residues. DNA for the CDR3: TGCGCCAGCATGAGAGGAGACAGGGACCCCCGAAGCACTGAAGCTTTCTTT. It specifies CASMRGDRDPRSTEAFF.

The table lists this clonotype with many counts. The V call is TRBV7-2, the J call TRBJ2-7, with TRBD1 identical over 8 bases. Germline V gene lookup returns CDR1 SGHTA and CDR2 FQGNSA. The CDR3 runs to 14 residues. The ends lost 6 bases at V and 7 bases at J; junction bases unmatched: 11. Written as DNA, the CDR3 is TGTGCCAGCAGATTCCGGGACAGGTCTCGGGAGCAGTACTTC. This sequence encodes CASRFRDRSREQYF.